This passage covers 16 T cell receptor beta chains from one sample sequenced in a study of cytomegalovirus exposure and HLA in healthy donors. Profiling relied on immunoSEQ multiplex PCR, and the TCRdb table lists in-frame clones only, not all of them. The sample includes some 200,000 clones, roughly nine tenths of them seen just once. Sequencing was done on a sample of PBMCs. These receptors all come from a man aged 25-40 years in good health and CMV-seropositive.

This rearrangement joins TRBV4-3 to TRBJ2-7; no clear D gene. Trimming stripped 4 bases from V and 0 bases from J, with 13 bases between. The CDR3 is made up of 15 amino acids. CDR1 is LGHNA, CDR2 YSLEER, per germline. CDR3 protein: CASSPRAGSSYEQYF. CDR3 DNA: TGCGCCAGCAGCCCCCGGGCCGGTAGCTCCTACGAGCAGTACTTC.

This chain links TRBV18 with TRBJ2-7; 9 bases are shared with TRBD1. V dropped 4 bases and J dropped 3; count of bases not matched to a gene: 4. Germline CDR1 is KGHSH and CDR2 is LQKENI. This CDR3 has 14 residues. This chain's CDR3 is CASSRGQGGYEQYF. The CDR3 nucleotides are TGTGCCAGCTCACGGGGACAGGGCGGCTACGAGCAGTACTTC.

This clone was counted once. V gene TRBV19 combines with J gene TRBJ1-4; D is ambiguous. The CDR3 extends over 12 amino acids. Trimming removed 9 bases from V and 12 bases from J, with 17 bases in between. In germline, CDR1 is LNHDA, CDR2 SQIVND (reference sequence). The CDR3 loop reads CASRSDSSQLFF. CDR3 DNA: TGTGCCAGCCGAAGTGACTCGTCGCAACTGTTTTTT.

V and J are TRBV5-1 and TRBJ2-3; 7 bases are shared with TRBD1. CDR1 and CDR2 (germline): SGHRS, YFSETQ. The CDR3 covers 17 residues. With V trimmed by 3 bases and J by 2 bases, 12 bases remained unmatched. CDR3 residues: CASSWRSGTDTTDTQYF. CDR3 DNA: TGCGCCAGCAGCTGGCGATCCGGGACAGACACCACAGATACGCAGTATTTT.

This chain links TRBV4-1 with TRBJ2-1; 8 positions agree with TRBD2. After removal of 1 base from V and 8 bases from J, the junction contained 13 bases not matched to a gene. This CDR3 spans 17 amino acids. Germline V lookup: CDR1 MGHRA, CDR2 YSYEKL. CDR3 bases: TGCGCCAGCAGCCAAGTATCAAGAGGGACTAGGCACCATGAGCAGTTCTTC. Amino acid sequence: CASSQVSRGTRHHEQFF.

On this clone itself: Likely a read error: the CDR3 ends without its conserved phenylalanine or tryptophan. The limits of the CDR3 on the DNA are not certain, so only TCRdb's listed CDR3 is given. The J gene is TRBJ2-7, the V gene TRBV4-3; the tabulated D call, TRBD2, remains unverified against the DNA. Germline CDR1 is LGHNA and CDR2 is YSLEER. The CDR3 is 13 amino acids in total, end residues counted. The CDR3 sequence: CASSHGREGSRRN.

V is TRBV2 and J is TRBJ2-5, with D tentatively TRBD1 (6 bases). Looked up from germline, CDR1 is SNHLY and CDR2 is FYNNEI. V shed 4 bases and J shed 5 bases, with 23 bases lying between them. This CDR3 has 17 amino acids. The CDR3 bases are TGTGCCAGCAGTGGAGATTTCGGGACAAGGGGACCGGAGACCCAGTACTTC. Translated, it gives CASSGDFGTRGPETQYF.

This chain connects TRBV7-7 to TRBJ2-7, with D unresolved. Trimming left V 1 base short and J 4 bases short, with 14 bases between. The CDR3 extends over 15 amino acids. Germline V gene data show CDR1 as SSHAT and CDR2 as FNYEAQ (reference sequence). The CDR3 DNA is TGTGCCAGCAGCTTAGGCCCCTCAGAGACATACGAGCAGTACTTC. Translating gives CASSLGPSETYEQYF.

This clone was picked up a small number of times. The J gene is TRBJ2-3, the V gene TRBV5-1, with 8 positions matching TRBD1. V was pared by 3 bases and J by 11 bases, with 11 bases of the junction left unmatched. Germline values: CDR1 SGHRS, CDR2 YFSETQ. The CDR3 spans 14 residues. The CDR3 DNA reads TGCGCCAGCAGCTCCGACAGGGGCCCTACCATGCAGTATTTT. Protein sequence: CASSSDRGPTMQYF. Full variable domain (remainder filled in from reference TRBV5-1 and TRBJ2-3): KAGVTQTPRYLIKTRGQQVTLSCSPISGHRSVSWYQQTPGQGLQFLFEYFSETQRNKGNFPGRFSGRQFSNSRSEMNVSTLELGDSALYLCASSSDRGPTMQYFGPGTRLTVL.

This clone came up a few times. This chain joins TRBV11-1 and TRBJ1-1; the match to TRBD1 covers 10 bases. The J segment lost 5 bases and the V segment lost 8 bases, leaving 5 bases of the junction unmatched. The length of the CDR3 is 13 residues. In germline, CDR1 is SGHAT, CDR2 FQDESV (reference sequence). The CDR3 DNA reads TGTGCCAGCGCGACAGGGGGCGCGACTGAAGCTTTCTTT. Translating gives CASATGGATEAFF.

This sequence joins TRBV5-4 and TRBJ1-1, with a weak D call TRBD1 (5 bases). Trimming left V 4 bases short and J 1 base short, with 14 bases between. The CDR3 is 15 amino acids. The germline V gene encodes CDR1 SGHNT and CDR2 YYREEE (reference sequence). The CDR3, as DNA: TGTGCCAGCAGCCCACTGGGACGGGGGAACACTGAAGCTTTCTTT. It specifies CASSPLGRGNTEAFF.

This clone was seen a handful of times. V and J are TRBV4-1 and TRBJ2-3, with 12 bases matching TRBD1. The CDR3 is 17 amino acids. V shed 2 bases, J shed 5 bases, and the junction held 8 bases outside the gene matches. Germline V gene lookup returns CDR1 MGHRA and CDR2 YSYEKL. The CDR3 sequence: CASSQSPGTGGGDTQYF. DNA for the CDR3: TGCGCCAGCAGCCAAAGCCCCGGGACAGGGGGCGGAGATACGCAGTATTTT.

As DNA, the CDR3 is TGTGCCAGCACCCGAGCAGATACGCAGTATTTT. It yields the protein CASTRADTQYF. The chain employs TRBV6-5 and TRBJ2-3; the D is unclear. Germline V gene sequence: CDR1 MNHEY, CDR2 SVGAGI. The CDR3 spans 11 residues. Trimming cost V 7 bases and J 4 bases, with 6 bases left between them.

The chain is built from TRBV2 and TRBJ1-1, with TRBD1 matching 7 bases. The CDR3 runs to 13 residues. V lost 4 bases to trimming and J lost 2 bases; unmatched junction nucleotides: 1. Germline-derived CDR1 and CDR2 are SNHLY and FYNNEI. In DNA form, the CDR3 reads TGTGCCAGCAGTGGACAGGGCAACACTGAAGCTTTCTTT. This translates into CASSGQGNTEAFF.

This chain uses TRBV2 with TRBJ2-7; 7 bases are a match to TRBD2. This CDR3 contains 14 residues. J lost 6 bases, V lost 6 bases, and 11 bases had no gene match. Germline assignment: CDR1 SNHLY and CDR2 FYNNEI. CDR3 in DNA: TGTGCCAGCAGCTTGGGGGGGGTTACGAGCGAGCAGTACTTC. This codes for CASSLGGVTSEQYF.

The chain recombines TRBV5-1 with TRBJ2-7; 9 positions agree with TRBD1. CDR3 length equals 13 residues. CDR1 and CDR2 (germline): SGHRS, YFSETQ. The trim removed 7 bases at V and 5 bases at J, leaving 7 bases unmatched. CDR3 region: CASSRDRADEQYF. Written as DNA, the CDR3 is TGCGCCAGCTCCCGGGACAGGGCGGACGAGCAGTACTTC.